These 20 T cell receptor beta chains were sequenced from one sample in a study of CD8 T cells in ankylosing spondylitis. One entry per CDR3 protein, called by TCRdb with MiXCR from the 5' RACE reads. Found here are a few hundred thousand distinct CDR3 sequences, approximately 20% of them singletons; the top ten hold roughly 43%. Regarding the study as a whole: For ankylosing spondylitis blood, a TCR beta motif of under 10 highly homologous variants appeared characteristic.

Antigens for these TCRs are unknown. The sequencing sample was made of blood, either unsorted or a sorted T cell fraction (not recorded which). The receptors here all came from a male donor with ankylosing spondylitis.

This clonotype was counted ten times or more. The rearrangement uses TRBV29-1 and TRBJ1-1; D not certain. The V and J ends lost 8 bases and 1 base respectively, with 17 bases between them. CDR3 length: 14 residues. CDR1 SQVTM and CDR2 ANQGSEA come from the germline V gene. Here the CDR3 reads CSFRTLTSNTEAFF. The DNA of the CDR3 is TGCAGCTTTCGGACCCTCACCTCGAACACTGAAGCTTTCTTT.

CDR3 region: CASVRGKETQYF. CDR3 sequence (DNA): TGTGCCAGCGTTCGCGGAAAAGAGACCCAGTACTTC. The gene calls are TRBV11-3 and TRBJ2-5, with D unclear. The V end was cut by 8 bases, the J end by 3 bases, with 10 bases between. Germline V gene data show CDR1 as SGHNT and CDR2 as YENEEA. This CDR3 comprises 12 residues.

This clonotype turned up a few times. This chain joins TRBV7-6 and TRBJ2-1, with D perhaps matching TRBD1 (6 bases). CDR1 SGHVS and CDR2 FNYEAQ come from the germline V gene. The CDR3 is 15 residues long. Trimming stripped 5 bases from V and 6 bases from J, with 17 bases between. The DNA of the CDR3 is TGTGCCAGCAGCCCCCTCGAGGGGGATTTCAATGAGCAGTTCTTC. This translates into CASSPLEGDFNEQFF.

This clonotype has a handful of counts. The rearrangement uses TRBV24-1 and TRBJ2-3; 7 nucleotides agree with TRBD2. The CDR3 sequence is 14 residues long. Germline loops: CDR1 KGHDR, CDR2 SFDVKD. The junction had 5 bases not matched to a gene; V was cut back by 7 bases and J by 2 bases. The CDR3 nucleotides are TGTGCCACCAGGGAAAGCGGGAACACAGATACGCAGTATTTT. This sequence encodes CATRESGNTDTQYF.

This clonotype was seen more than once but under ten times. This chain connects TRBV7-3 to TRBJ2-3; 8 bases map to TRBD2. Looked up from germline, CDR1 is SGHTA and CDR2 is FQGTGA. The CDR3 covers 13 residues. Trimming at V came to 5 bases and at J to 6 bases, leaving 4 bases not matched to a gene. The CDR3 sequence is CASSSPGGDTQYF. The CDR3 DNA sequence: TGTGCCAGCAGCAGCCCGGGGGGGGATACGCAGTATTTT. Together with reference TRBV7-3 and TRBJ2-3, the CDR3 gives the full variable domain: GAGVSQTPSNKVTEKGKYVELRCDPISGHTALYWYRQSLGQGPEFLIYFQGTGAADDSGLPNDRFFAVRPEGSVSTLKIQRTERGDSAVYLCASSSPGGDTQYFGPGTRLTVL.

This clonotype was counted at least ten times. The chain combines TRBV10-3 with TRBJ1-2; possible D gene TRBD1, 6 bases. The CDR3 sequence is 13 residues long. CDR1 and CDR2 from the germline V gene are ENHRY and SYGVKD. Trimming took 9 bases from V and 3 from J, leaving 14 bases between them. CDR3 in amino acids: CAIGDIGDYGYTF. The DNA of the CDR3 is TGTGCCATAGGGGACATAGGCGACTATGGCTACACCTTC.

This clonotype occurred a few times. This chain joins TRBV24-1 and TRBJ2-2; 7 positions match TRBD2. The V and J ends lost 2 bases and 0 bases, in that order; junction bases with no gene match: 11. Per the germline V gene, CDR1 is KGHDR and CDR2 is SFDVKD. The CDR3 covers 19 residues. The CDR3 DNA sequence: TGTGCCACCAGTGATTCGCTCCTAGCGGAGTCGGCGAACACCGGGGAGCTGTTTTTT. Amino acid sequence: CATSDSLLAESANTGELFF.

The CDR3 region is CATSRYRFPGELFF. For the CDR3, the DNA is TGTGCCACCAGCAGATACAGGTTTCCCGGGGAGCTGTTTTTT. The rearrangement joins TRBV15 to TRBJ2-2, with TRBD1 as a possible D gene (5 bases). Germline loops: CDR1 LNHNV, CDR2 YYDKDF (reference sequence). The length of the CDR3 is 14 residues. V dropped 2 bases and J dropped 6 bases, with 10 bases sitting between them.

The chain uses TRBV6-5 and TRBJ2-5, with TRBD2 identical over 9 bases. The J segment lost 5 bases and the V segment lost 4 bases, leaving 11 bases of the junction unmatched. Germline V gives CDR1 MNHEY, CDR2 SVGAGI. This CDR3 is 16 amino acids long. The CDR3 coding sequence is TGTGCCAGCAGTTCAGGCGGGGGGGGTACGTGGGAGACCCAGTACTTC. Translation: CASSSGGGGTWETQYF.

This clonotype was recorded many times. This sequence joins TRBV7-9 and TRBJ1-1; 7 bases agree with TRBD1. The CDR3 sequence is 13 residues long. CDR1 and CDR2 from the germline V gene are SEHNR and FQNEAQ (reference sequence). Unmatched junction bases numbered 5, after V lost 7 bases and J lost 3 bases. CDR3 loop: CASTPTGDTEAFF. The CDR3 DNA sequence: TGTGCCAGCACCCCTACAGGGGACACTGAAGCTTTCTTT.

On this clonotype itself: Sequence at one end of the junction differs from germline and may be a read error. The chain links TRBV6-6 to TRBJ2-1, with unresolved D. Germline lookup yields CDR1 MNHNY and CDR2 SVGAGI (reference sequence). The CDR3 spans 11 residues. The DNA of the CDR3 is TGTGCCAGCGGCCCTTACAATGAGCATTTCTTC. As protein: CASGPYNEHFF.

This clonotype has only a few counts. V and J are TRBV11-3 and TRBJ2-7, with TRBD1 as a possible D gene (6 bases). CDR3 length: 14 residues. V gave up 5 bases and J gave up 2 bases, with 13 bases separating them. Germline values: CDR1 SGHNT, CDR2 YENEEA. The CDR3 DNA follows: TGTGCCAGCAGCAACAGGGATTCAACCTACGAGCAGTACTTC. Translated: CASSNRDSTYEQYF. Looking up the rest from reference TRBV11-3 and TRBJ2-7 gives the full variable domain: EAGVVQSPRYKIIEKKQPVAFWCNPISGHNTLYWYLQNLGQGPELLIRYENEEAVDDSQLPKDRFSAERLKGVDSTLKIQPAELGDSAVYLCASSNRDSTYEQYFGPGTRLTVT.

The chain has TRBV12-3 or TRBV12-4 and TRBJ1-5; unclear D gene. Trimming took off 6 bases at V and 4 bases at J, with 16 bases between the two ends. The CDR3 has 15 amino acids. The CDR3 DNA follows: TGTGCCAGCAGCAATGGTCATCCTTCTAATCAGCCCCAGCATTTT. This codes for CASSNGHPSNQPQHF.

The rearrangement links TRBV7-6 to TRBJ1-1, with D possibly TRBD1 on 5 matching bases. Germline values: CDR1 SGHVS, CDR2 FNYEAQ. V lost 4 bases and J 0 bases, leaving 12 bases between the germline ends. The CDR3 length is 15 residues. The CDR3 DNA is TGTGCCAGCAGCTCAGCCACAGGAATGAACACTGAAGCTTTCTTT. Protein sequence: CASSSATGMNTEAFF.

This clonotype was observed a few times. The rearrangement uses TRBV6-1 and TRBJ1-1; the D gene is possibly TRBD1 (5 bases). The CDR3 loop spans 14 amino acids. CDR1 is MNHNS, CDR2 SASEGT, per germline. The germline V and J ends were trimmed by 2 bases and 3 bases, with 10 bases remaining between them. For the CDR3, the DNA is TGTGCCAGCAGTGAAACAGGTGCTTACACTGAAGCTTTCTTT. Amino acid sequence: CASSETGAYTEAFF.

This clonotype was counted a few times. V is TRBV25-1 and J is TRBJ2-7; D unresolved. Trimming pared 7 bases from V and 6 bases from J, leaving 10 bases between. CDR3 size: 11 residues. The germline V gene has CDR1 MGHDK and CDR2 SYGVNS. The CDR3, as DNA: TGTGCCAGCACTACTGGTGGCGAGCAGTACTTC. Its translation: CASTTGGEQYF.

The V and J genes are TRBV7-2 and TRBJ2-1, with no clear D. Germline V CDR1 and CDR2: SGHTA, FQGNSA. V lost 3 bases and J lost 0, with 9 bases in between. This CDR3 is built from 15 residues. CDR3 in amino acids: CASSFISSSYNEQFF. The CDR3 coding sequence is TGTGCCAGCAGCTTTATTTCTAGCTCCTACAATGAGCAGTTCTTC.

This clonotype was counted a few times. The chain joins TRBV6-1 to TRBJ2-1, with TRBD2 matching over 9 bases. The CDR3 spans 15 residues. The ends lost 5 bases at V and 5 bases at J; junction bases unmatched: 7. Germline V gene data show CDR1 as MNHNS and CDR2 as SASEGT. The CDR3 DNA is TGTGCCAGCAGTCTCGTAGCGGGAGACGACAATGAGCAGTTCTTC. It specifies CASSLVAGDDNEQFF.

In this sample, this clonotype turned up once. The genes are TRBV2 and TRBJ1-1; D remains unclear. In germline, CDR1 is SNHLY, CDR2 FYNNEI. Trimming took 1 base from V and 0 from J, leaving 6 bases between them. CDR3 length: 14 residues. CDR3 DNA sequence: TGTGCCAGCAGTGAAGGGATATTGAACACTGAAGCTTTCTTT. It translates to CASSEGILNTEAFF.

This clonotype was detected ten times or more. The chain joins TRBV15 to TRBJ2-5, with D maybe TRBD1 (6 bases). With 2 bases removed from V and 2 bases from J, the gap between germline ends came to 18 bases. The length of the CDR3 is 17 residues. Germline CDR1 and CDR2: LNHNV and YYDKDF (reference sequence). CDR3 in DNA: TGTGCCACCAGCAGAACTCGGGACACAACCCTACAAGAGACCCAGTACTTC. Its translation is CATSRTRDTTLQETQYF.